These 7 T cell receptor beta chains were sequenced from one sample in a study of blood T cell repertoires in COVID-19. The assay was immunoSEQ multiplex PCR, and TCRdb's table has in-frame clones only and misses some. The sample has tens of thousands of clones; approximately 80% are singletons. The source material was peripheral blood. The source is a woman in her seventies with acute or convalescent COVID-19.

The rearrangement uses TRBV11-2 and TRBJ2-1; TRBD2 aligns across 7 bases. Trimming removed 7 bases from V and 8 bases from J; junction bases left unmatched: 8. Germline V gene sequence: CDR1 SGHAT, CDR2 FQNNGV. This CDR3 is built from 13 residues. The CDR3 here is CASTSGVSDEQFF. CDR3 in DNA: TGTGCCAGCACCAGCGGGGTATCCGATGAGCAGTTCTTC.

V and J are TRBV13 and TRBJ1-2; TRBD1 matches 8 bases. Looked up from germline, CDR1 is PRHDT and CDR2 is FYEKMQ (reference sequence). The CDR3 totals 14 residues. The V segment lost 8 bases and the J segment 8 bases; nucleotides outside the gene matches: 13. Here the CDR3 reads CASSRDRGIAGYTF. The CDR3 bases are TGTGCCAGCTCGCGTGACAGGGGAATTGCGGGCTACACCTTC.

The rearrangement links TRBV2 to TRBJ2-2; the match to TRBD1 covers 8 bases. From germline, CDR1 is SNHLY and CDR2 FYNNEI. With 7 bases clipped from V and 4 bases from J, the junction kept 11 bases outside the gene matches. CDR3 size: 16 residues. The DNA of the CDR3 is TGTGCCAGCACCCCAAGACAGGGGATAAGCACCGGGGAGCTGTTTTTT. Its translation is CASTPRQGISTGELFF.

CDR3 sequence (DNA): TGTGCCAGCAGCGTAGTTGGCGGAAGCTACAATGAGCAGTTCTTC. It translates to CASSVVGGSYNEQFF. This chain uses TRBV9 with TRBJ2-1; D call uncertain. This CDR3 is 15 amino acids long. CDR1 is SGDLS, CDR2 YYNGEE, per germline. Trimming took off 0 bases at V and 3 bases at J, with 10 bases between the two ends.

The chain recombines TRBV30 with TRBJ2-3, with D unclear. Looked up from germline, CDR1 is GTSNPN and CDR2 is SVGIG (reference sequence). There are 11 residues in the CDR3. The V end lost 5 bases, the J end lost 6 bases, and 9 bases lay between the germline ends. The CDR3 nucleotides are TGTGCCTGGGCCCGCGTGGATACGCAGTATTTT. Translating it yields CAWARVDTQYF.

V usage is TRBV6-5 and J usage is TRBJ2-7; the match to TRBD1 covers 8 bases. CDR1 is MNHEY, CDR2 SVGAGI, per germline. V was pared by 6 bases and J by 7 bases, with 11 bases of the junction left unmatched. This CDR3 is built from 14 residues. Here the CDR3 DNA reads TGTGCCAGCAGGACCTTACAGGGGGGAAGTGAGCAGTACTTC. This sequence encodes CASRTLQGGSEQYF.

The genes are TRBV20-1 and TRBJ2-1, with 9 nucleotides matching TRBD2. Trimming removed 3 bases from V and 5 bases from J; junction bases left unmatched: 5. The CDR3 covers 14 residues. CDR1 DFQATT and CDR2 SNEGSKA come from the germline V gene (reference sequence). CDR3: CSASPASGDNEQFF. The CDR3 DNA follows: TGCAGTGCTAGTCCGGCTAGCGGGGACAATGAGCAGTTCTTC.